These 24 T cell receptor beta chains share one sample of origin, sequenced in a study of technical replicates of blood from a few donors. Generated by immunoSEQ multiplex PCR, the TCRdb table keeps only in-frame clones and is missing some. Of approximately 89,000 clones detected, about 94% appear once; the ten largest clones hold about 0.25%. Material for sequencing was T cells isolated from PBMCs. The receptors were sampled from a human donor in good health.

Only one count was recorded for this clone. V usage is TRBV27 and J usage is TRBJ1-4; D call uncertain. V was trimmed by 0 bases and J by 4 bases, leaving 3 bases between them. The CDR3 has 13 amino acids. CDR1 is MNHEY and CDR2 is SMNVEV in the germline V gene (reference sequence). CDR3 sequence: CASSLSYNEKLFF. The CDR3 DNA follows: TGTGCCAGCAGTTTATCCTATAATGAAAAACTGTTTTTT.

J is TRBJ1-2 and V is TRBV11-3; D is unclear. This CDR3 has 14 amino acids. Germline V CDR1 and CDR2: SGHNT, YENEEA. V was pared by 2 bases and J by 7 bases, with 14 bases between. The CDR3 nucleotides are TGTGCCAGCAGCTTACTAGGCCCGTCAGCTGGCTACACCTTC. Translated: CASSLLGPSAGYTF. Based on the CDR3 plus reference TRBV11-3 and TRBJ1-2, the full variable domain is EAGVVQSPRYKIIEKKQPVAFWCNPISGHNTLYWYLQNLGQGPELLIRYENEEAVDDSQLPKDRFSAERLKGVDSTLKIQPAELGDSAVYLCASSLLGPSAGYTFGSGTRLTVV.

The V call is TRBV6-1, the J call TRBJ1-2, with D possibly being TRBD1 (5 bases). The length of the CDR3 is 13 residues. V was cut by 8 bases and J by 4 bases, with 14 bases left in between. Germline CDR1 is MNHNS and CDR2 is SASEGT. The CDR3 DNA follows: TGTGCCAGCTGGGGCCGCCAGGCCTATGGCTACACCTTC. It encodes CASWGRQAYGYTF.

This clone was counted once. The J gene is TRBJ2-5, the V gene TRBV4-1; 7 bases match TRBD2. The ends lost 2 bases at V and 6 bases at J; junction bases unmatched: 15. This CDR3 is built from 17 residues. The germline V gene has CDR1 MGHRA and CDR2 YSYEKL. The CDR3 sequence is CASSQLGGFDSKKTQYF. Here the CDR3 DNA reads TGCGCCAGCAGCCAATTGGGGGGGTTCGACAGTAAGAAGACCCAGTACTTC.

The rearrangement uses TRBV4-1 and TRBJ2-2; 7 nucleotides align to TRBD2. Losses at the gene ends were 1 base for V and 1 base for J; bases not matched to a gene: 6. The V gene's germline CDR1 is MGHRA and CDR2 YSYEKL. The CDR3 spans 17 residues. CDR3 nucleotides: TGCGCCAGCAGCCAAGGTCGGTCGGGAGGGAACACCGGGGAGCTGTTTTTT. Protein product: CASSQGRSGGNTGELFF.

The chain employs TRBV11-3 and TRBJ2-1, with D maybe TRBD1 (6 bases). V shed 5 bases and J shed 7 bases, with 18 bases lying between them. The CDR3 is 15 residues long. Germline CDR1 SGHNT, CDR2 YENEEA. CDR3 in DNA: TGTGCCAGCAGCCAACTCGGACAGCCTTGGAATGAGCAGTTCTTC. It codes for CASSQLGQPWNEQFF.

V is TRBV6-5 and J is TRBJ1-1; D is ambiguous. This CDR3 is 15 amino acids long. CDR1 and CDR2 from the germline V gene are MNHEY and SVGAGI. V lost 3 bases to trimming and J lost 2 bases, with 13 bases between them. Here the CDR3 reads CASSYEYEVNTEAFF. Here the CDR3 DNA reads TGTGCCAGCAGTTATGAGTATGAGGTCAACACTGAAGCTTTCTTT.

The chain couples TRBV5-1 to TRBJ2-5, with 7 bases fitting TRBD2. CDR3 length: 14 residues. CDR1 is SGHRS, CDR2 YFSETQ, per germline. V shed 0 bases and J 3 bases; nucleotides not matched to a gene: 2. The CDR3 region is CASSLVAGEETQYF. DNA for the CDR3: TGCGCCAGCAGCTTGGTCGCGGGAGAAGAGACCCAGTACTTC.

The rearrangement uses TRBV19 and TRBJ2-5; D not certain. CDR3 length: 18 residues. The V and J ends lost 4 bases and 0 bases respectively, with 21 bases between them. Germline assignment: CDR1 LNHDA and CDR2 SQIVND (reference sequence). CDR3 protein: CASSTWRTVDLYQETQYF. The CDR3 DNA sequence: TGTGCCAGTAGTACCTGGCGAACCGTTGACTTGTACCAAGAGACCCAGTACTTC.

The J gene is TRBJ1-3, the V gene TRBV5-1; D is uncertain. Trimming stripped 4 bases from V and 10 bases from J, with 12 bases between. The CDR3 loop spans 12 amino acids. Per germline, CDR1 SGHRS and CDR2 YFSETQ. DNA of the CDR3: TGCGCCAGCAGCCCGGTCGGTAGAACCATATATTTT. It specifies CASSPVGRTIYF.

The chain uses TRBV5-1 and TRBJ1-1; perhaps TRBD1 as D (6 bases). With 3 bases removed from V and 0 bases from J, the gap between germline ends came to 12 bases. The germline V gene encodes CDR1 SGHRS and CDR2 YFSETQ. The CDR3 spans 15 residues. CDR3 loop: CASSWTVAMNTEAFF. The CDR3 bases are TGCGCCAGCAGCTGGACAGTCGCCATGAACACTGAAGCTTTCTTT.

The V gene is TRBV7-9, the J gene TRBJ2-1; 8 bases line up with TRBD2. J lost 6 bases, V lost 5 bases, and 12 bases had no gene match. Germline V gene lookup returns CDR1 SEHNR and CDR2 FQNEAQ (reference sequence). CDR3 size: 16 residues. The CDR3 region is CASSPWPGGMGNEQFF. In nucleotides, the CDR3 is TGTGCCAGCAGCCCTTGGCCGGGGGGGATGGGCAATGAGCAGTTCTTC.

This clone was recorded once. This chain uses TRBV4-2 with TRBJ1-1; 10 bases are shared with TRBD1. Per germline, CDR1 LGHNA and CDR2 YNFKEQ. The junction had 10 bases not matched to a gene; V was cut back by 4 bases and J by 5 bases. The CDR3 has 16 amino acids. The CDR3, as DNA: TGTGCCAGCAGCCGAGATACCGGGACAGGGGCAACTGAAGCTTTCTTT. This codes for CASSRDTGTGATEAFF.

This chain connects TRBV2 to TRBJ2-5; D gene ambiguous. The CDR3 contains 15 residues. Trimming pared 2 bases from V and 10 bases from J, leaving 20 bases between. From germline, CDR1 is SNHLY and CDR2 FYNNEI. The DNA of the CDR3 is TGTGCCAGCAGTGAACCGAGGCCAGTTCGGTTGGGCCAGTACTTC. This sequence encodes CASSEPRPVRLGQYF.

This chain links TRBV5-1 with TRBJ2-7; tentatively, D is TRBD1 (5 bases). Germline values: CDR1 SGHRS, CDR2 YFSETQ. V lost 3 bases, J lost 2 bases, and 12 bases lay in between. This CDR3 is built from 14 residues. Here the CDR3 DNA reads TGCGCCAGCAGCTCTCCAGACAGTACCTACGAGCAGTACTTC. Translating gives CASSSPDSTYEQYF.

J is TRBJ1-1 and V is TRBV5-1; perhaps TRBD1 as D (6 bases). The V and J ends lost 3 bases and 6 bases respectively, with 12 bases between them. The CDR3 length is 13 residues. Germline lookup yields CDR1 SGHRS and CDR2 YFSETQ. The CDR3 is CASSSGDNPEAFF. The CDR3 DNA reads TGCGCCAGCAGCTCAGGGGATAACCCTGAAGCTTTCTTT.

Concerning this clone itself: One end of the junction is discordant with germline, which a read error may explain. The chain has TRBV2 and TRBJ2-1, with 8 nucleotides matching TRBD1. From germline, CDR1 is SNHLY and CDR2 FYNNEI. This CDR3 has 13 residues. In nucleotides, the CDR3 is TGTGCCAGCAGTGAAGTGGGGACAGGACATCTAATCTTC. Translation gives CASSEVGTGHLIF.

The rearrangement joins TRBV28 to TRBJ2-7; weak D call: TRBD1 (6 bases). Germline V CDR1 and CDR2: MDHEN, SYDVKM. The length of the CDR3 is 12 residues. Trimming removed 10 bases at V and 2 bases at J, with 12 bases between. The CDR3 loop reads CATRDIPYEQYF. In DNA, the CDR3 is TGTGCCACCCGGGACATTCCCTACGAGCAGTACTTC.

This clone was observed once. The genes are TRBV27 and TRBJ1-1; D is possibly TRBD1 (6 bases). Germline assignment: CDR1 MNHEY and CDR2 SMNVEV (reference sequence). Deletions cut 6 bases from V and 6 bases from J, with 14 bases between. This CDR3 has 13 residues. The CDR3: CASSFTGMAEAFF. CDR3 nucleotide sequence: TGTGCCAGCAGCTTTACAGGGATGGCTGAAGCTTTCTTT.

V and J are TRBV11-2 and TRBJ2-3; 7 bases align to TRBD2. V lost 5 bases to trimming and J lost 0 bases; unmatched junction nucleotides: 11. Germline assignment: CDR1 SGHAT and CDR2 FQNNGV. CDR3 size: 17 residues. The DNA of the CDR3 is TGTGCCAGCAGCACTGGGACTACCCCACCAAGCACAGATACGCAGTATTTT. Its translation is CASSTGTTPPSTDTQYF.

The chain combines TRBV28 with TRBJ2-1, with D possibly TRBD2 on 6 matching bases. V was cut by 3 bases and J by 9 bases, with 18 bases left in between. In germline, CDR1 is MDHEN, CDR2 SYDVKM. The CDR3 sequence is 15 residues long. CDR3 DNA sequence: TGTGCCAGCAGTTTTGTGTCAACCGCGGGACGTGAGCAGTTCTTC. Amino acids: CASSFVSTAGREQFF.

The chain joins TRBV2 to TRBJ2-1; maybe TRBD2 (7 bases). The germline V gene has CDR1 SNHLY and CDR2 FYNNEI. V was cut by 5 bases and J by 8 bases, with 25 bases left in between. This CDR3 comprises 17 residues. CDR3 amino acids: CASSLATGGPRFYEQFF. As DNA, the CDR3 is TGTGCCAGCAGTCTTGCGACCGGGGGGCCCCGGTTTTATGAGCAGTTCTTC.

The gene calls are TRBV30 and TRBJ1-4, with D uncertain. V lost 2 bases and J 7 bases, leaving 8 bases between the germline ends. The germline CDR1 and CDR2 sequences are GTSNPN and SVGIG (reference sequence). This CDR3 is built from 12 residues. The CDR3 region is CAWSNFGEKLFF. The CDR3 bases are TGTGCCTGGAGTAATTTCGGTGAAAAACTGTTTTTT. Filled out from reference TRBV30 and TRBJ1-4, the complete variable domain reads SQTIHQWPATLVQPVGSPLSLECTVEGTSNPNLYWYRQAAGRGLQLLFYSVGIGQISSEVPQNLSASRPQDRQFILSSKKLLLSDSGFYLCAWSNFGEKLFFGSGTQLSVL.

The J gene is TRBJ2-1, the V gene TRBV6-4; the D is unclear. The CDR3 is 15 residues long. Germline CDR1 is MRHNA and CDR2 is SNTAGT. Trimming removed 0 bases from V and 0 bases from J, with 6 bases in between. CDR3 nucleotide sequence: TGTGCCAGCAGTGACTCAGCGACCTCCTACAATGAGCAGTTCTTC. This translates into CASSDSATSYNEQFF.